Reported below is one T cell receptor (beta chain). The cohort comprised adults aged roughly 18 to 100 years residing in 20 to 30 US areas. Recovery meant two consecutive negative NP/OP PCR tests, professional clearance, or resolved symptoms. The CDR3 has 14 residues. With V trimmed by 4 bases and J by 5 bases, 7 bases remained unmatched. In germline, CDR1 is SGHVS, CDR2 FNYEAQ. Clones were read by immunoSEQ multiplex PCR, and TCRdb kept only the in-frame ones, dropping some. This table has 180,000 or so clones, around 86% appearing once. The sample is drawn from a study of blood T cell repertoires in COVID-19. In the study overall: Researchers got acute and convalescent COVID-19 samples from the United States, Italy and Spain.

V is TRBV7-6 and J is TRBJ1-1; 7 positions match TRBD1. This TCR was recovered from a woman aged 25 to 39 who had recovered from COVID-19. Sequenced sample: PBMCs or T cells enriched from blood (not recorded which). The CDR3 loop reads CASSSLDRETEAFF. The CDR3 nucleotides read TGTGCCAGCAGCTCACTCGACAGGGAAACTGAAGCTTTCTTT.